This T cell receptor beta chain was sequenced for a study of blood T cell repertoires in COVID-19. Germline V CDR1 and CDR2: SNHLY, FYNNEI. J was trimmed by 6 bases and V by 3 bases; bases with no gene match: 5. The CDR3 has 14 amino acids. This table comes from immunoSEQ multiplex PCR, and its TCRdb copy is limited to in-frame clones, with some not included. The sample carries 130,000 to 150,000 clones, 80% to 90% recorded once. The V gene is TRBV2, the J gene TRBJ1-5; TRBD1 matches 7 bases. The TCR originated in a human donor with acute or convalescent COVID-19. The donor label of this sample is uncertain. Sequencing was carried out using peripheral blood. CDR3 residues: CASSDRGVGQPQHF. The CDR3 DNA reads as TGTGCCAGCAGTGACAGGGGGGTTGGTCAGCCCCAGCATTTT.